The source of this T cell receptor (beta chain) is a study of cytomegalovirus exposure and HLA in healthy donors. As for the study in general: Unique TCRs numbering about 85 million, obtained from HLA-typed donors, made up an early data release.

This CDR3 is built from 14 residues. Germline V lookup: CDR1 SGHVS, CDR2 FNYEAQ. Between the trimmed V and J ends, which lost 1 base and 5 bases, there was a span of 12 bases. Primers: 60 Vbeta forward and 13 Jbeta reverse. TCRdb keeps only in-frame clones here, not all; method: immunoSEQ multiplex PCR. This listing includes about 150,000 clones. The sequence came from a woman aged 45 to 65 in good health and CMV-seronegative. The chain has TRBV7-6 and TRBJ2-7; weak D call: TRBD1 (5 bases). The source material was PBMCs. The CDR3 region is CASSLGQGRDEQYF. CDR3 DNA: TGTGCCAGCAGCTTAGGGCAGGGAAGGGACGAGCAGTACTTC.